This is a list of T cell receptor beta chains from one sample in a study of cytomegalovirus exposure and HLA in healthy donors. TCRdb keeps only in-frame clones here, not all; method: immunoSEQ multiplex PCR. The sample lists roughly 120,000 clones; 70% to 85% were seen once. The sample was PBMCs. These receptors all stem from a man aged 25-45 years in good health and CMV-seropositive. CDR3s include the opening cysteine and the closing phenylalanine or tryptophan. Fields, in order: clone size, J gene, CDR3 length, D gene, V gene, CDR3 DNA, CDR3 protein. The D gene is left open where the match is weak. Expanded clones get a size class; other rows say once, few or many, or leave the size out.

>NA|TRBJ2-7|12|NA|TRBV14
TGTGCCAGCAGCCCGGGGGTCGGCGAGCAGTACTTC
CASSPGVGEQYF
>NA|TRBJ2-7|15|NA|TRBV27
TGTGCCAGCAGTTCGGGACTGTCCCAGGCCTACGAGCAGTACTTC
CASSSGLSQAYEQYF
>NA|TRBJ1-1|14|NA|TRBV10-3
TGTGCCACACGACCCCCCGGGGTGAACACTGAAGCTTTCTTT
CATRPPGVNTEAFF
>NA|TRBJ2-5|14|TRBD1|TRBV5-5
TGTGCCAGCAGCTTGAGCGCAGGGGGAGAGACCCAGTACTTC
CASSLSAGGETQYF
>NA|TRBJ2-7|17|TRBD2|TRBV7-9
TGTGCCAGCAGCCCCTCGGGACTAGCGGGAATACGGGTCGAGCAGTACTTC
CASSPSGLAGIRVEQYF
>NA|TRBJ2-5|16|TRBD2|TRBV9
TGTGCCAGCAGCGTAGAGGGACTAGCGGGGTTGGAGACCCAGTACTTC
CASSVEGLAGLETQYF
>many|TRBJ2-7|15|TRBD1|TRBV19
TGTGCCAGTAGTAAACAAGGGACAGGGACCTACGAGCAGTACTTC
CASSKQGTGTYEQYF
>NA|TRBJ1-1|14|NA|TRBV6-4
TGTGCCAGCAGAATTGACAGGCTGAACACTGAAGCTTTCTTT
CASRIDRLNTEAFF
>NA|TRBJ1-1|13|TRBD1|TRBV7-2
TGTGCCAGCAGCCAGGACAGGGAGTCTGAAGCTTTCTTT
CASSQDRESEAFF
>NA|TRBJ1-1|18|NA|TRBV4-2
TGTGCCAGCAGCCAAGAACCGGCGGGTCTCAAGAGGAACACTGAAGCTTTCTTT
CASSQEPAGLKRNTEAFF
>NA|TRBJ1-1|12|NA|TRBV27
TGTGCCAGCCAAGGGGGTGTCACTGAAGCTTTCTTT
CASQGGVTEAFF
>NA|TRBJ2-7|13|NA|TRBV19
TGTGCCAGTAGTATAGGTCTCACCTACGAGCAGTACTTC
CASSIGLTYEQYF
>NA|TRBJ2-7|14|TRBD1|TRBV7-9
TGTGCCAGCAGCTTAGGGCAGGGGGAATACGAGCAGTACTTC
CASSLGQGEYEQYF
>NA|TRBJ1-2|16|NA|TRBV27
TGTGCCAGCAGTCCATGGACTAATTCCCCTAACTATGGCTACACCTTC
CASSPWTNSPNYGYTF
>NA|TRBJ1-1|14|TRBD1|TRBV18
TGTGCCAGCTCACCGAGACAGGGGAACACTGAAGCTTTCTTT
CASSPRQGNTEAFF
>NA|TRBJ2-3|13|TRBD2|TRBV10-3
TGTGCCGCAAGCGGGGGGGCCCTAGATACGCAGTATTTT
CAASGGALDTQYF
>NA|TRBJ2-7|14|NA|TRBV6-5
TGTGCCAGCAGTCGGGAAAGTCGGGACTACGAGCAGTACTTC
CASSRESRDYEQYF
>NA|TRBJ2-3|16|NA|TRBV6-5
TGTGCCAGCAGTTACGTAGGGGGGGGTCACACAGATACGCAGTATTTT
CASSYVGGGHTDTQYF
>NA|TRBJ2-7|15|TRBD2|TRBV7-2
TGTGCCAGCAGCCCCGGGACTACAAGGGGCGACGAGCAGTACTTC
CASSPGTTRGDEQYF
>NA|TRBJ1-1|14|TRBD1|TRBV7-6
TGTGCCAGCAGACTAGGACAGGGAAGGACTGAAGCTTTCTTT
CASRLGQGRTEAFF
>NA|TRBJ2-1|14|TRBD1|TRBV27
TGTGCCAGCACTGGACAGGGGGCACGCAATGAGCAGTTCTTC
CASTGQGARNEQFF
>NA|TRBJ2-7|14|TRBD2|TRBV5-1
TGCGCCAGCAGCCTCGGCGGGGGTGGCTACGAGCAGTACTTC
CASSLGGGGYEQYF
>NA|TRBJ2-1|16|TRBD2|TRBV7-9
TGTGCCAGCAGCTTCATGCTAGCGGGGGCCTACAATGAGCAGTTCTTC
CASSFMLAGAYNEQFF
>NA|TRBJ1-5|14|NA|TRBV19
TGTGCCAGTAGCCCAGCGGGGGGCAATCAGCCCCAGCATTTT
CASSPAGGNQPQHF
>NA|TRBJ1-2|13|TRBD1|TRBV7-2
TGTGCCACCCAAGGACAGGGTAACTATGGCCACACCTTC
CATQGQGNYGHTF
>NA|TRBJ1-5|13|TRBD1|TRBV4-3
TGCGCCAGCAGCCTGAGAGGACAGGATCCCCAGCATTTT
CASSLRGQDPQHF
>NA|TRBJ1-2|15|TRBD1|TRBV28
TGTGCCAGCAGTTCCAGGGACAGGGCAATGTATGGCTACACCTTC
CASSSRDRAMYGYTF
>NA|TRBJ1-1|13|NA|TRBV7-8
TGTGCCAGCAGCTTAGCGAGGAACACTGAAGCTTTCTTT
CASSLARNTEAFF
>NA|TRBJ1-6|17|NA|TRBV23-1
TGCGCCAGCAGTCAATCGACAACACGTCCCTATAATTCACCCCTCCACTTT
CASSQSTTRPYNSPLHF